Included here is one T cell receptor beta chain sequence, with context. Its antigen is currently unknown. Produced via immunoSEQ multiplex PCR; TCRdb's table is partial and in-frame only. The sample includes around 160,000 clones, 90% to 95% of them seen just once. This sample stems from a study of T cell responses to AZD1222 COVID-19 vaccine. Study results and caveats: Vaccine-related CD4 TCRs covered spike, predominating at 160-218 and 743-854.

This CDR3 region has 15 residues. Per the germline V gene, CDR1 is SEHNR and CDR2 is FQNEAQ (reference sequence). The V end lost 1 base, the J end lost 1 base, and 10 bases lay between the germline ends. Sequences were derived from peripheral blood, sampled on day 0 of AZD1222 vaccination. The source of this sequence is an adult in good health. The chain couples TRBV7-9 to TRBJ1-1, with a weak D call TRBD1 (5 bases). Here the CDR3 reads CASSLGMRGNTEAFF. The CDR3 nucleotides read TGTGCCAGCAGCTTAGGAATGAGGGGGAACACTGAAGCTTTCTTT.